A selection of T cell receptor beta chains follows, all from one sample in a study of T cell responses to AZD1222 COVID-19 vaccine. The data were produced by immunoSEQ multiplex PCR, yet TCRdb's version contains in-frame clones alone and is incomplete. Here the sample spans 110,000 or so clones, 89% being singletons. The sequencing here drew on peripheral blood, taken on day 0 of MenACWY control vaccination. The source of these receptors is an adult in good health. The CDR3 runs from the conserved cysteine through the conserved F or W. A D gene is named only where the DNA matches it firmly. Some rows have no size entry. The others give once, few or many, or a class for an expanded clone.

J gene,clone size,D gene,V gene,CDR3 protein,CDR3 DNA
TRBJ1-3,.,.,TRBV5-1,CASSSGGTTGSGNTIYF,TGCGCCAGCAGCTCCGGTGGGACTACAGGCTCTGGAAACACCATATATTTT
TRBJ2-7,.,.,TRBV14,CASSQDLGDGPLSYEQYF,TGTGCCAGCAGCCAAGATTTAGGCGACGGACCCCTCTCCTACGAGCAGTACTTC
TRBJ2-3,.,.,TRBV9,CASSVARTDTQYF,TGTGCCAGCAGCGTAGCCCGCACAGATACGCAGTATTTT
TRBJ1-4,once,.,TRBV30,CAWSDPLSSSEKLFF,TGTGCCTGGAGCGACCCCCTGAGCTCGAGTGAAAAACTGTTTTTT
TRBJ1-2,once,TRBD1,TRBV5-1,CASSYDRGNNYGYTF,TGCGCCAGCAGCTACGACAGGGGTAATAACTATGGCTACACCTTC
TRBJ1-1,once,.,TRBV11-2,CASSLATALRAFF,TGTGCCAGCAGCTTAGCAACAGCCCTTAGAGCTTTCTTT
TRBJ1-5,.,TRBD1,TRBV28,CASSPQGAGNQPQHF,TGTGCCAGCAGTCCCCAGGGGGCTGGCAATCAGCCCCAGCATTTT
TRBJ2-7,.,TRBD1,TRBV4-3,CASSHIGQGYEQYF,TGCGCCAGCAGCCACATTGGACAGGGGTACGAGCAGTACTTC
TRBJ2-3,.,.,TRBV19,CASSSGTDFLADTQYF,TGTGCCAGTAGTTCCGGGACGGACTTTTTGGCAGATACGCAGTATTTT
TRBJ2-7,.,.,TRBV18,CASSPRNRGGDEQYF,TGTGCCAGCTCCCCCCGGAACAGGGGAGGCGACGAGCAGTACTTC
TRBJ2-7,.,TRBD1,TRBV24-1,CATSDPGQGTYEQYF,TGTGCCACCAGTGATCCGGGACAGGGGACCTACGAGCAGTACTTC
TRBJ2-7,.,.,TRBV2,CASRLVGYEQYF,TGTGCCAGCAGGCTAGTCGGCTACGAGCAGTACTTC
TRBJ2-1,.,.,TRBV29-1,CSVEGLQGAFFDEQFF,TGCAGCGTTGAGGGTTTACAGGGCGCCTTTTTCGATGAGCAGTTCTTC
TRBJ1-1,.,.,TRBV5-4,CASSLRQMNTEAFF,TGTGCCAGCAGCTTGCGACAGATGAACACTGAAGCTTTCTTT
TRBJ1-6,.,.,TRBV30,CAWSRMNSPLHF,TGTGCCTGGAGTCGAATGAATTCACCCCTCCACTTT
TRBJ2-2,.,.,TRBV27,CASSIGQYTGELFF,TGTGCCAGCAGTATCGGACAGTACACCGGGGAGCTGTTTTTT
TRBJ1-2,.,TRBD1,TRBV5-4,CASSLWDRGPYGYTF,TGTGCCAGCAGCTTGTGGGACAGGGGGCCCTATGGCTACACCTTC
TRBJ2-1,.,TRBD1,TRBV19,CASRGTGTYNEQFF,TGTGCCAGTAGGGGGACAGGCACCTACAATGAGCAGTTCTTC
TRBJ1-1,.,.,TRBV20-1,CSAGLAEAFF,TGCAGTGCCGGTCTCGCTGAAGCTTTCTTT
TRBJ1-2,.,.,TRBV6-5,CASSGYRANYGYTF,TGTGCCAGCAGCGGATACAGGGCTAACTATGGCTACACCTTC
TRBJ2-7,.,.,TRBV5-4,CASRTGPEGPREQYF,TGTGCCAGCAGAACGGGACCGGAGGGGCCGCGCGAGCAGTACTTC
TRBJ1-3,.,.,TRBV9,CASSVDHSSGNTIYF,TGTGCCAGCAGCGTAGATCACAGCTCTGGAAACACCATATATTTT
TRBJ1-5,.,.,TRBV18,CASSPRVDQPQHF,TGTGCCAGCTCACCACGGGTGGATCAGCCCCAGCATTTT
TRBJ1-1,.,.,TRBV9,CASSAGGLNTEAFF,TGTGCCAGCAGTGCAGGTGGCTTGAACACTGAAGCTTTCTTT
TRBJ2-2,.,.,TRBV7-8,CATEHGSPGGELFF,TGTGCCACCGAACACGGGTCCCCTGGCGGGGAGCTGTTTTTT
TRBJ2-7,.,TRBD1,TRBV19,CASSIRGSLTYEQYF,TGTGCCAGTAGTATCAGGGGGAGTTTAACCTACGAGCAGTACTTC
TRBJ1-5,.,.,TRBV7-2,CASSSQGNNQPQHF,TGTGCCAGCAGCTCCCAGGGAAACAATCAGCCCCAGCATTTT
TRBJ1-6,.,TRBD1,TRBV27,CASSSHHPRDRGPSSYNSPLHF,TGTGCCAGCAGTTCCCACCACCCCCGGGACAGGGGCCCGAGCTCCTATAATTCACCCCTCCACTTT
TRBJ1-1,.,.,TRBV5-1,CASSLEVNTEAFF,TGCGCCAGCAGCCTTGAGGTGAACACTGAAGCTTTCTTT
TRBJ2-2,.,.,TRBV12-3/TRBV12-4,CASCPWDGELFF,TGTGCCAGCTGCCCCTGGGACGGGGAGCTGTTTTTT
TRBJ2-5,.,TRBD2,TRBV4-1,CASSPSASGQETQYF,TGCGCCAGCAGCCCCTCCGCTAGCGGCCAAGAGACCCAGTACTTC
TRBJ2-7,few,TRBD1,TRBV5-1,CASSLTPDSGGEQYF,TGCGCCAGCAGCCTAACTCCGGACTCAGGGGGTGAGCAGTACTTC
TRBJ2-3,.,TRBD1,TRBV19,CASSPDRGLADTQYF,TGTGCCAGTTCTCCGGACAGGGGGCTCGCAGATACGCAGTATTTT
TRBJ1-5,.,.,TRBV27,CASSLGGDQPQHF,TGTGCCAGCAGTTTAGGGGGAGATCAGCCCCAGCATTTT
TRBJ2-5,.,TRBD2,TRBV3-1/TRBV3-2,CASSLGTRGETQYF,TGTGCCAGCAGCCTTGGGACTAGGGGAGAGACCCAGTACTTC
TRBJ2-1,few,TRBD1,TRBV27,CASSLGQGGNNEQFF,TGTGCCAGCAGTTTGGGACAGGGGGGGAACAATGAGCAGTTCTTC
TRBJ1-2,.,.,TRBV4-3,CASSQDLAGSMTSYGYTF,TGCGCCAGCAGCCAAGATTTGGCAGGGAGTATGACAAGCTATGGCTACACCTTC
TRBJ2-2,.,.,TRBV2,CASSDHTTGELFF,TGTGCCAGCAGCGATCACACGACCGGGGAGCTGTTTTTT
TRBJ2-5,.,TRBD1,TRBV3-1/TRBV3-2,CASSRTGTGAETQYF,TGTGCCAGCAGTCGTACCGGGACAGGGGCGGAGACCCAGTACTTC
TRBJ2-1,.,TRBD1,TRBV10-3,CAIREGAANEQFF,TGTGCCATCAGAGAGGGGGCGGCCAATGAGCAGTTCTTC
TRBJ2-7,once,TRBD1,TRBV15,CRTGPHEQYF,TGTAGGACAGGGCCCCACGAGCAGTACTTC
TRBJ1-2,.,TRBD1,TRBV9,CASSGTGGENYGYTF,TGTGCCAGCAGCGGGACAGGGGGGGAGAACTATGGCTACACCTTC
TRBJ2-3,.,TRBD2,TRBV24-1,CATSDIAGGSTDTQYF,TGTGCCACCAGTGATATAGCGGGGGGGTCCACAGATACGCAGTATTTT
TRBJ1-5,.,.,TRBV2,CASRGDQPQHF,TGTGCCAGCAGGGGGGATCAGCCCCAGCATTTT
TRBJ2-3,.,TRBD2,TRBV7-3,CASSFLGLAGGPRGTDTQYF,TGTGCCAGCAGCTTCTTGGGACTAGCGGGGGGCCCTCGGGGCACAGATACGCAGTATTTT
TRBJ1-6,.,.,TRBV30,CAGRLGGVSSPLHF,TGTGCAGGACGTTTGGGGGGTGTAAGTTCACCCCTCCACTTT
TRBJ2-7,.,.,TRBV6-5,CASTEGARDEQYF,TGTGCCAGCACGGAGGGGGCTCGGGACGAGCAGTACTTC
TRBJ1-5,.,.,TRBV10-3,CAISEGGGVPQHF,TGTGCCATCAGTGAGGGGGGAGGAGTGCCCCAGCATTTT
TRBJ2-1,.,.,TRBV5-1,CASSLVKYAVSYNEQFF,TGCGCCAGCAGCTTGGTAAAGTACGCGGTTTCCTACAATGAGCAGTTCTTC
TRBJ1-1,.,.,TRBV5-4,CASSLDAHTEAFF,TGTGCCAGCAGCTTGGATGCGCACACTGAAGCTTTCTTT
TRBJ2-2,.,.,TRBV11-3,CASSLAGGNTGELFF,TGTGCCAGCAGCTTAGCGGGGGGCAACACCGGGGAGCTGTTTTTT
TRBJ1-5,.,TRBD1,TRBV9,CASSVQDRQPQHF,TGTGCCAGCAGCGTCCAGGACAGGCAGCCCCAGCATTTT
TRBJ2-3,.,.,TRBV27,CASSWRGSSTDTQYF,TGTGCCAGCTCCTGGAGGGGATCCAGCACAGATACGCAGTATTTT
TRBJ1-1,.,TRBD1,TRBV6-2/TRBV6-3,CASSADPGQGTEAFF,TGTGCCAGCAGCGCTGATCCGGGACAGGGGACTGAAGCTTTCTTT
TRBJ1-2,few,TRBD1,TRBV4-3,CASSQLGGGDNYGYTF,TGCGCCAGCAGCCAATTAGGGGGCGGCGATAACTATGGCTACACCTTC
TRBJ2-1,.,TRBD2,TRBV2,CASSERRGLAGTSYNEQFF,TGTGCCAGCAGTGAACGACGGGGACTAGCGGGGACCTCCTACAATGAGCAGTTCTTC
TRBJ1-5,once,.,TRBV5-1,CASSQSPGVGNQPQHF,TGCGCCAGCAGCCAGTCACCCGGGGTTGGCAATCAGCCCCAGCATTTT